The clone carrying this TCR beta chain was observed a single time. This sample is part of a study of blood T cell repertoires in COVID-19. As for the study in general: Sites in the United States, Italy and Spain provided acute and convalescent COVID-19 samples.

There are 15 residues in the CDR3. V dropped 5 bases and J dropped 8; count of bases not matched to a gene: 8. Germline assignment: CDR1 SEHNR and CDR2 FQNEAQ (reference sequence). The protocol was immunoSEQ multiplex PCR, while the TCRdb copy is restricted to in-frame clones and leaves out a portion. The sample consists of some 30,000 clones, approximately 86% of them appearing once. Sequences were obtained from peripheral blood. The clonotype originates from a human donor in a cohort sampled during active COVID-19. The donor label of this sample is uncertain. The rearrangement links TRBV7-9 to TRBJ1-4; TRBD1 matches at 10 bases. The DNA for the CDR3 is TGTGCCAGCAGCCATCCGGGACAGGGGCCAGAAAAACTGTTTTTT. Its translation is CASSHPGQGPEKLFF.